A selection of T cell receptor beta chains follows, all from one sample in a study of beta chain features in type 1 diabetes. Assay used: immunoSEQ multiplex PCR; TCRdb lists only in-frame clones, some missing. The table lists over 300,000 clones, under 8.5% of them singletons. Sequenced input: central memory CD4+ T cells from blood. These receptors all come from a woman younger than 35 in good health. CDR3s leave out the opening cysteine and the closing phenylalanine or tryptophan. Size tells how often a clone was seen (once, few, many) or the class of an expanded clone, and some rows leave it out.

v_gene: TRBV5-4; len: 14; abundance: .; CDR3aa: ASSPSGNTPYNEQF
v_gene: TRBV5-8; len: 13; abundance: few; CDR3aa: ASSLLVRGWTEAF
v_gene: TRBV18; len: 13; abundance: .; CDR3aa: ASSPPSGSSSEQF
v_gene: TRBV9; len: 12; abundance: .; CDR3aa: ASNRGMSGYGYT
v_gene: TRBV4-2; len: 13; abundance: .; CDR3aa: ASSPRQISSYEQY
v_gene: TRBV5-6; len: 13; abundance: few; CDR3aa: ASSLGSGQTNEQF
v_gene: TRBV20-1; len: 9; abundance: .; CDR3aa: SARLEETQY
v_gene: TRBV19; len: 12; abundance: .; CDR3aa: ASSMEDSNQPQH
v_gene: TRBV4-1; len: 12; abundance: .; CDR3aa: ASSRGQGDGEQY
v_gene: TRBV19; len: 11; abundance: few; CDR3aa: ASSITYGKTQY
v_gene: TRBV5-4; len: 14; abundance: .; CDR3aa: ASSLPGTSGTYEQY
v_gene: TRBV6-1; len: 13; abundance: few; CDR3aa: ASGRGDLNSYGYT
v_gene: TRBV23-1; len: 13; abundance: once; CDR3aa: ASSRVGQSTGELF
v_gene: TRBV5-6; len: 10; abundance: few; CDR3aa: ASSLNTGELF
v_gene: TRBV28; len: 10; abundance: .; CDR3aa: ASSLKGETQY
v_gene: TRBV7-6; len: 18; abundance: few; CDR3aa: ASSLGSGSRAGDSTDTQY
v_gene: TRBV7-9; len: 12; abundance: few; CDR3aa: ASSLLASTGELF
v_gene: TRBV29-1; len: 10; abundance: few; CDR3aa: SVGRGAYEQY
v_gene: TRBV9; len: 12; abundance: .; CDR3aa: ASTESGRTGELF
v_gene: TRBV28; len: 14; abundance: many; CDR3aa: ASSLLQGRNTDTQY
v_gene: TRBV28; len: 12; abundance: .; CDR3aa: ASSLRGSYNEQF
v_gene: TRBV7-6; len: 10; abundance: few; CDR3aa: ASSLAANTQY
v_gene: TRBV18; len: 13; abundance: few; CDR3aa: ASSPQGMGNQPQH
v_gene: TRBV6-6; len: 12; abundance: .; CDR3aa: ASSLRGERDTQY
v_gene: TRBV2; len: 13; abundance: .; CDR3aa: ASSVPVGGIGELL
v_gene: TRBV7-2; len: 13; abundance: .; CDR3aa: ASSPRYSGANVLT
v_gene: TRBV5-4; len: 15; abundance: few; CDR3aa: ASSLAGRTSGTDTQY
v_gene: TRBV28; len: 14; abundance: .; CDR3aa: ASRTQGGRGYNEQF
v_gene: TRBV11-1; len: 11; abundance: .; CDR3aa: ASSSIRGSEQY
v_gene: TRBV5-1; len: 12; abundance: .; CDR3aa: ASSLGGGATEAF
v_gene: TRBV2; len: 13; abundance: few; CDR3aa: ASSLQALAKNIQY
v_gene: TRBV18; len: 13; abundance: .; CDR3aa: ASSLSGSFADTQY
v_gene: TRBV5-1; len: 14; abundance: .; CDR3aa: ASSKDRQTHTGELF
v_gene: TRBV18; len: 13; abundance: .; CDR3aa: ASSPLSSGANVLT
v_gene: TRBV5-1; len: 14; abundance: .; CDR3aa: ASSLAGTGGTGELF
v_gene: TRBV5-4; len: 12; abundance: .; CDR3aa: ASSLDSHSGELF
v_gene: TRBV29-1; len: 11; abundance: .; CDR3aa: SVEPQGTNIQY
v_gene: TRBV6-5; len: 10; abundance: .; CDR3aa: ASRGWAGELF